These 6 T cell receptor beta chains originate from one sample sequenced in a study of T cells after yellow fever vaccination. TCRdb passed the 5' RACE reads through MiXCR, listing each CDR3 protein once. The sample records some 99,000 distinct CDR3 sequences, around 5.8% being singletons. Source: CD8+ T cells sorted from PBMCs, taken 10 days after the yellow fever booster vaccination. The source is a man between 18 and 35 years old who received the YFV17D yellow fever vaccine.

V and J are TRBV12-3 or TRBV12-4 and TRBJ1-1; D is undetermined. The CDR3 has 14 amino acids. V dropped 3 bases and J dropped 6 bases, with 14 bases sitting between them. For the CDR3, the DNA is TGTGCCAGCAGTTTGGGCTGGGGTCCCGCTGAAGCTTTCTTT. Translation gives CASSLGWGPAEAFF.

Concerning this clonotype itself: A much larger clone differs by one base, so this may be a read error. This chain links TRBV7-9 with TRBJ2-1; the D call may be TRBD1 or TRBD2 (6 bases each). CDR3 length: 14 amino acids. Germline V gives CDR1 SEHNR, CDR2 FQNEAQ (reference sequence). The V end was cut by 6 bases, the J end by 10 bases, with 19 bases between. CDR3 nucleotide sequence: TGTGCCAGCAGTGAAAGGGGGGCCCCCAACGAGCAGTTCTTC. Translation gives CASSERGAPNEQFF.

This clonotype appeared a few times. This chain uses TRBV6-6 with TRBJ2-7, with TRBD2 matching over 7 bases. The ends lost 0 bases at V and 1 base at J; junction bases unmatched: 6. Looked up from germline, CDR1 is MNHNY and CDR2 is SVGAGI (reference sequence). The CDR3 spans 16 residues. For the CDR3, the DNA is TGTGCCAGCAGTTACTCGCGGGGGAGTGGATCCTACGAGCAGTACTTC. Its protein is CASSYSRGSGSYEQYF.

This clonotype has at least ten counts. The chain recombines TRBV7-8 with TRBJ2-7; D uncertain. There are 13 residues in the CDR3. Per germline, CDR1 SGHVS and CDR2 FQNEAQ. The V gene lost 5 bases and the J gene lost 3 bases, with 11 bases spanning the gap. The CDR3 region has the DNA TGTGCCAGCAGCCCTAGAGACAACTACGAGCAGTACGTC. This sequence encodes CASSPRDNYEQYV.

This clonotype was found a few times. This sequence joins TRBV27 and TRBJ2-7; D uncertain. Trimming cost V 2 bases and J 7 bases, with 27 bases left between them. CDR3 length: 18 amino acids. CDR1 MNHEY and CDR2 SMNVEV come from the germline V gene (reference sequence). The CDR3 protein is CASSLTDPAQSPPEEQYV. DNA of the CDR3: TGTGCCAGCAGTTTAACGGACCCCGCACAATCCCCTCCTGAGGAGCAGTACGTC.

The J gene is TRBJ2-5, the V gene TRBV4-1; possible D gene TRBD1, 5 bases. CDR3 length: 16 amino acids. The V gene's germline CDR1 is MGHRA and CDR2 YSYEKL. V lost 1 base and J 0 bases, leaving 12 bases between the germline ends. CDR3 sequence reads: CASSQAAGIHQETQYF. The CDR3 bases are TGCGCCAGCAGCCAAGCCGCAGGGATACACCAAGAGACCCAGTACTTC.